The 21 T cell receptor beta chains below come from one sample, sequenced in a study of T cells in localized non-small cell lung cancer. Produced via immunoSEQ multiplex PCR; TCRdb's table is partial and in-frame only. This sample has just under 20,000 clones, with 70% to 90% found just once. Specimen: peripheral blood, collected before any cancer treatment. These receptors all stem from a man aged 35 to 70 with stage I lung adenocarcinoma.

CDR3 DNA: TGTGCCAGCAGTTACTCGGACAGGGACCAGCCCCAGCATTTT. Translation: CASSYSDRDQPQHF. This chain joins TRBV6-6 and TRBJ1-5; TRBD1 aligns across 8 bases. Germline trimming cut 0 bases from V and 7 bases from J; bases unmatched to any gene: 2. The germline V gene has CDR1 MNHNY and CDR2 SVGAGI (reference sequence). The CDR3 consists of 14 residues.

The chain is built from TRBV5-1 and TRBJ1-1; no reliable D call. This CDR3 is 15 amino acids long. Trimming took 0 bases from V and 0 from J, leaving 9 bases between them. Germline assignment: CDR1 SGHRS and CDR2 YFSETQ. The CDR3 sequence: CASSLVNGLNTEAFF. In DNA form, the CDR3 reads TGCGCCAGCAGCTTGGTGAACGGACTGAACACTGAAGCTTTCTTT.

CDR3 residues: CASSMRGAGGYTF. In DNA, the CDR3 is TGTGCCAGCAGTATGAGGGGGGCTGGCGGCTACACCTTC. The V gene is TRBV28, the J gene TRBJ1-2; a weak D match, TRBD1 (6 bases). The germline V gene encodes CDR1 MDHEN and CDR2 SYDVKM. V was pared by 5 bases and J by 8 bases, with 15 bases between. The CDR3 consists of 13 residues.

The chain joins TRBV11-2 to TRBJ2-7; D is uncertain. The CDR3 is 15 residues long. Germline V gene lookup returns CDR1 SGHAT and CDR2 FQNNGV. Trimming cost V 3 bases and J 2 bases, with 14 bases left between them. In DNA form, the CDR3 reads TGTGCCAGCAGCTTCGGTAATTTGGGTGCCTACGAGCAGTACTTC. Amino acids: CASSFGNLGAYEQYF.

The rearrangement joins TRBV29-1 to TRBJ2-5; D not certain. The CDR3 is 11 amino acids. Germline CDR1 SQVTM, CDR2 ANQGSEA. Between the trimmed V and J ends, which lost 7 bases and 2 bases, there was a span of 8 bases. The CDR3: CSAKVQETQYF. The CDR3 nucleotides read TGCAGCGCGAAGGTACAAGAGACCCAGTACTTC.

This clone was observed once. The chain has TRBV6-5 and TRBJ1-2, with a weak D call TRBD1 (6 bases). Germline V gene lookup returns CDR1 MNHEY and CDR2 SVGAGI. V was clipped by 6 bases and J by 8 bases, with 10 bases between them. The CDR3 is 11 residues long. Here the CDR3 reads CASRLQGGYTF. The CDR3 nucleotides read TGTGCCAGCAGACTACAGGGAGGCTACACCTTC.

V is TRBV27 and J is TRBJ2-7; the D gene is possibly TRBD2 (5 bases). The CDR3 length is 14 residues. Trimming took off 5 bases at V and 3 bases at J, with 14 bases between the two ends. Germline V gene data show CDR1 as MNHEY and CDR2 as SMNVEV (reference sequence). This CDR3 is CASSPLGTDYEQYF. CDR3 coding DNA: TGTGCCAGCAGTCCACTAGGCACCGACTACGAGCAGTACTTC.

The rearrangement joins TRBV7-2 to TRBJ2-4; D might be TRBD1 (6 bases). The CDR3 runs to 15 residues. Trimming left V 8 bases short and J 1 base short, with 15 bases between. The germline gives CDR1 SGHTA, CDR2 FQGNSA. The DNA of the CDR3 is TGTGCCAGCGACGTCGAGAGGGGGGCCAAAAACATTCAGTACTTC. This encodes CASDVERGAKNIQYF.

This rearrangement joins TRBV14 to TRBJ1-3; 8 bases agree with TRBD1. This CDR3 comprises 14 residues. Germline V gives CDR1 SGHDN, CDR2 FVKESK. V gave up 7 bases and J gave up 6 bases; unmatched junction bases: 8. CDR3 residues: CASTRTGFENTIYF. In DNA form, the CDR3 reads TGTGCCAGCACGCGGACAGGGTTCGAAAACACCATATATTTT.

The V call is TRBV6-5, the J call TRBJ1-2; 7 bases are shared with TRBD1. Trimming took 2 bases from V and 6 from J; bases not matched to a gene: 6. This CDR3 has 14 residues. Germline lookup yields CDR1 MNHEY and CDR2 SVGAGI. CDR3 amino acids: CASSYRQGRDGYTF. CDR3 bases: TGTGCCAGCAGTTACCGACAGGGACGAGATGGCTACACCTTC.

The V gene is TRBV5-1, the J gene TRBJ2-2; 8 bases align to TRBD1. CDR1 is SGHRS and CDR2 is YFSETQ in the germline V gene. V lost 0 bases to trimming and J lost 4 bases; unmatched junction nucleotides: 5. The CDR3 is 16 amino acids. The CDR3 protein is CASSLDPGQATGELFF. CDR3 DNA sequence: TGCGCCAGCAGCTTGGACCCGGGACAGGCCACCGGGGAGCTGTTTTTT. Variable domain in full (rest from reference TRBV5-1 and TRBJ2-2): KAGVTQTPRYLIKTRGQQVTLSCSPISGHRSVSWYQQTPGQGLQFLFEYFSETQRNKGNFPGRFSGRQFSNSRSEMNVSTLELGDSALYLCASSLDPGQATGELFFGEGSRLTVL.

This clone was detected once. This chain connects TRBV7-2 to TRBJ2-3; 10 bases match TRBD2. The CDR3 is 16 residues long. V was pared by 1 base and J by 3 bases, with 4 bases of the junction left unmatched. CDR1 and CDR2 (germline): SGHTA, FQGNSA. In DNA form, the CDR3 reads TGTGCCAGCAGCTTAGGACTAGCGGGCCTGACAGATACGCAGTATTTT. Its protein product is CASSLGLAGLTDTQYF.

The gene calls are TRBV4-2 and TRBJ2-7; the D gene is possibly TRBD2 (5 bases). The ends were cut back, 1 base at V and 3 bases at J, with 16 bases in the middle. The CDR3 covers 16 residues. From germline, CDR1 is LGHNA and CDR2 YNFKEQ. CDR3 residues: CASSQGFGGTFYEQYF. CDR3 coding DNA: TGTGCCAGCAGCCAAGGTTTCGGAGGAACTTTCTACGAGCAGTACTTC.

The chain carries TRBV11-3 and TRBJ2-2; D remains unclear. The germline CDR1 and CDR2 sequences are SGHNT and YENEEA. CDR3 length equals 14 residues. Trimming removed 5 bases from V and 1 base from J, with 8 bases in between. DNA of the CDR3: TGTGCCAGCAGCCAGACGAAGAACACCGGGGAGCTGTTTTTT. The encoded protein is CASSQTKNTGELFF.

As DNA, the CDR3 is TGTGCCAGCAGCATAACAACTAGCGGGAGTTACGAGCAGTACTTC. It is translated as CASSITTSGSYEQYF. The V and J genes are TRBV6-1 and TRBJ2-7; 11 bases are shared with TRBD2. Per the germline V gene, CDR1 is MNHNS and CDR2 is SASEGT. V shed 6 bases, J shed 4 bases, and the junction held 8 bases outside the gene matches. The CDR3 runs 15 residues.

The J gene is TRBJ1-3, the V gene TRBV5-1; maybe TRBD1 (6 bases). V was clipped by 1 base and J by 4 bases, with 12 bases between them. CDR1 SGHRS and CDR2 YFSETQ come from the germline V gene. The CDR3 has 15 amino acids. The CDR3 bases are TGCGCCAGCAGCTTGAGGGGGGACGTCGGAAACACCATATATTTT. Translating gives CASSLRGDVGNTIYF.

In this sample, this clone turned up once. The V call is TRBV10-3, the J call TRBJ2-3; weak D call: TRBD2 (5 bases). V lost 4 bases and J lost 1, with 12 bases in between. This CDR3 region has 15 residues. Germline assignment: CDR1 ENHRY and CDR2 SYGVKD. The CDR3 DNA sequence: TGTGCCATCAGTGCCACGGACTCACGCACAGATACGCAGTATTTT. As protein: CAISATDSRTDTQYF.

The J gene is TRBJ1-2, the V gene TRBV30; D gene unclear. V lost 0 bases, J lost 2 bases, and 22 bases lay in between. There are 18 residues in the CDR3. Germline V CDR1 and CDR2: GTSNPN, SVGIG (reference sequence). In nucleotides, the CDR3 is TGTGCCTGGAGTGTAATGGCCCCCCAACAACCCCAAAACTATGGCTACACCTTC. Translation: CAWSVMAPQQPQNYGYTF.

V is TRBV11-3 and J is TRBJ2-1; 7 bases are shared with TRBD2. This CDR3 comprises 15 residues. With V trimmed by 0 bases and J by 6 bases, 5 bases remained unmatched. The germline CDR1 and CDR2 sequences are SGHNT and YENEEA. The DNA for the CDR3 is TGTGCCAGCAGCTTAGATGGCGGGAGAAGCAATGAGCAGTTCTTC. Protein sequence: CASSLDGGRSNEQFF.

V gene TRBV5-1 combines with J gene TRBJ2-1; 7 nucleotides align to TRBD2. Trimming at V came to 7 bases and at J to 7 bases, leaving 8 bases not matched to a gene. This CDR3 is built from 13 residues. The V gene's germline CDR1 is SGHRS and CDR2 YFSETQ. The CDR3: CASGLAGVNEQFF. The CDR3 DNA reads as TGCGCCAGCGGCCTGGCGGGAGTGAATGAGCAGTTCTTC. Combining the CDR3 with reference TRBV5-1 and TRBJ2-1 gives the whole variable domain KAGVTQTPRYLIKTRGQQVTLSCSPISGHRSVSWYQQTPGQGLQFLFEYFSETQRNKGNFPGRFSGRQFSNSRSEMNVSTLELGDSALYLCASGLAGVNEQFFGPGTRLTVL.

This sequence joins TRBV10-3 and TRBJ1-2, with D possibly being TRBD1 (5 bases). The CDR3 spans 15 residues. Germline V CDR1 and CDR2: ENHRY, SYGVKD. V lost 4 bases and J 2 bases, leaving 14 bases between the germline ends. CDR3 residues: CAISAAGPANYGYTF. DNA for the CDR3: TGTGCCATCAGTGCGGCGGGACCGGCAAACTATGGCTACACCTTC.